A single sample is the source of the 9 T cell receptor beta chains below, sequenced in a study of early T cells in non-severe SARS-CoV-2 infection. MiXCR, run by TCRdb on the 5' RACE reads, gives a single entry per CDR3 protein. The repertoire holds about 64,000 distinct CDR3 sequences, with 20% as singletons. Sequencing used whole blood, obtained at baseline. The receptors derive from an adult who was a healthcare worker with PCR-confirmed SARS-CoV-2 infection or an uninfected control (not recorded which).

This clonotype was observed a handful of times. The rearrangement joins TRBV19 to TRBJ2-2; D unresolved. Deletions cut 4 bases from V and 5 bases from J, with 11 bases between. The CDR3 is 14 residues long. Germline lookup yields CDR1 LNHDA and CDR2 SQIVND (reference sequence). CDR3 loop: CASSRAGVTGELFF. DNA for the CDR3: TGTGCCAGTAGTAGGGCAGGCGTGACCGGGGAGCTGTTTTTT.

V gene TRBV20-1 combines with J gene TRBJ2-3, with 9 positions matching TRBD1. The CDR3 is made up of 14 amino acids. Trimming removed 5 bases from V and 7 bases from J; junction bases left unmatched: 10. Germline V gene sequence: CDR1 DFQATT, CDR2 SNEGSKA (reference sequence). CDR3 nucleotide sequence: TGCAGTGCTCCCCGACAGGGGGAGGGATATACGCAGTATTTT. Translation gives CSAPRQGEGYTQYF.

This chain joins TRBV3-1 and TRBJ1-6; no reliable D call. Trimming left V 4 bases short and J 4 bases short, with 17 bases between. The CDR3 covers 17 residues. Germline V gene data show CDR1 as LGHDT and CDR2 as YNNKEL (reference sequence). The CDR3, as DNA: TGTGCCAGCAGCCCCGTCGGCCAGTCGGGGTATAATTCACCCCTCCACTTT. It specifies CASSPVGQSGYNSPLHF.

The chain employs TRBV12-3 or TRBV12-4 and TRBJ1-1; no clear D gene. CDR3 length: 13 residues. Trimming removed 8 bases at V and 5 bases at J, with 15 bases between. CDR3 coding DNA: TGTGCCAGCTTGGGGTTACTGGAGACTGAAGCTTTCTTT. This encodes CASLGLLETEAFF.

The chain joins TRBV6-1 to TRBJ2-4; D ambiguous. The CDR3 totals 10 residues. The germline V gene encodes CDR1 MNHNS and CDR2 SASEGT. V dropped 6 bases and J dropped 8 bases, with 5 bases sitting between them. CDR3: CASRRHIQYF. For the CDR3, the DNA is TGTGCCAGCAGGCGCCACATTCAGTACTTC.

The V gene is TRBV13, the J gene TRBJ2-1; no clear D gene. Per the germline V gene, CDR1 is PRHDT and CDR2 is FYEKMQ (reference sequence). V was cut by 0 bases and J by 9 bases, with 9 bases left in between. The CDR3 is 13 residues long. CDR3 DNA sequence: TGTGCCAGCAGCTTAGGCCCCGTGGGTGAGCAGTTCTTC. It translates to CASSLGPVGEQFF.

This clonotype has a count of ten or more. V and J are TRBV2 and TRBJ2-7, with a possible D match to TRBD2 (6 bases). The CDR3 totals 14 residues. Germline-derived CDR1 and CDR2 are SNHLY and FYNNEI. Trimming took 4 bases from V and 0 from J, leaving 10 bases between them. The CDR3 DNA is TGTGCCAGCAGTGCACGGGGGAGCTCCTACGAGCAGTACTTC. It yields the protein CASSARGSSYEQYF.

This clonotype occurred many times. The chain recombines TRBV5-1 with TRBJ2-1; weak D call: TRBD1 (5 bases). Looked up from germline, CDR1 is SGHRS and CDR2 is YFSETQ. CDR3 size: 14 residues. The germline V and J ends were trimmed by 0 bases and 2 bases, with 6 bases remaining between them. The DNA for the CDR3 is TGCGCCAGCAGCTTGGAGGGGCCCTACAATGAGCAGTTCTTC. Its translation is CASSLEGPYNEQFF. The variable domain in full, completed from reference TRBV5-1 and TRBJ2-1, reads KAGVTQTPRYLIKTRGQQVTLSCSPISGHRSVSWYQQTPGQGLQFLFEYFSETQRNKGNFPGRFSGRQFSNSRSEMNVSTLELGDSALYLCASSLEGPYNEQFFGPGTRLTVL.

This clonotype was picked up a small number of times. The rearrangement links TRBV7-6 to TRBJ1-2; no reliable D call. Trimming took 5 bases from V and 4 from J, leaving 11 bases between them. This CDR3 comprises 13 residues. Germline CDR1 and CDR2: SGHVS and FNYEAQ. CDR3 protein: CASSLPNGYGYTF. The CDR3 DNA reads TGTGCCAGCAGCCTACCTAATGGCTATGGCTACACCTTC.